This T cell receptor beta chain was sequenced for a study of long-term antiretroviral therapy in people with HIV (dated by TCRdb to between 2021 and 2022). General notes on the study: The earliest samples were collected roughly a decade before the 2015 WHO recommendation for immediate ART, at a time when ART was usually postponed until CD4 counts fell. A retrospective serial study tested whether ART initiation and durable HIV suppression were associated with changes in peripheral blood TRB repertoire composition and diversity. No cross-contamination during QIAcube processing was shown when test extractions of a monoclonal T-cell line were performed alongside 33 polyclonal samples. The cohort contributed about 180 cryopreserved PBMC samples from 25 to 35 adults with confirmed HIV infection, collected serially over a mean of about six years (range 1-12). Of the approximately 32 participants with HIV, some 12 were female.

Sequencing of the TRB variable region was done with the immunoSEQ hsTCRB v3.0 assay at survey level resolution. The target sequencing depth for TRB was about 40,000-50,000 T-cell genomes per sample. Pooled TRB libraries were sequenced on an Illumina MiSeq with a v3 150-cycle kit. On the authors' methods: Repertoire analysis was run in R within a reproducible Nextflow workflow that covered QC, data transformation and analysis. LymphoSeq2, an R package for AIRR-Seq data exploration, was used to implement custom analyses. A few samples yielding fewer than 5000 total TRB sequences were excluded, leaving around 200 analyzed HIV repertoires. Among the 180 to 200 retained HIV repertoires, more than 55 were collected before ART initiation and approximately 130 after ART initiation. Each repertoire was downsampled to 5000 TRB nucleotide sequences, and summary statistics were averaged across 100 downsampling iterations. Only TRB sequences with CDR3 regions of at least seven amino acids were retained for analysis. Diversity was assessed using a clonality score derived from Shannon entropy and using the Gini coefficient. In the repertoire networks, any two of the top 5000 CDR3 amino acid sequences were linked whenever the two sequences differed by an edit distance of one. GLIPH2 predicted antigen specificity groups and MHC restriction for TRB CDR3 amino acid sequences. To flag known CMV, EBV, HIV or tissue antigen associations, CDR3 amino acid sequences were matched against VDJdb and McPAS-TCR. Pre-ART, post-ART and control groups were compared with Wilcoxon signed-rank tests and Holm-Bonferroni correction. TCRdb carries this immuneACCESS record with in-frame sequences only. Its versions omit some clonotypes, under half of them owing to an unresolved V gene in the studies checked, with the rest unexplained. The V and J calls and clone size were taken over from that table, and D and trimming were inferred from the DNA. The sample table holds 7,100 or so clones, of which around 80% were seen once. The top ten hold around a quarter of the sample.

From the cysteine through the phenylalanine, the CDR3 covers 14 amino acids. Left in the record is the CDR3 DNA by itself, 42 bases read in frame from the first base. V is shortened by 5 bases, J by 5 bases, and the region joining them spans 16 bases. CDR1 and CDR2, per the germline V gene (reference sequence), are LNHDA and SQIVND. Broader findings and caveats from the paper: Because cell numbers in pre-ART samples were limited, unsorted PBMC were profiled instead of sorted CD4+ and CD8+ T cells. HIV repertoires had narrower CDR3 length ranges than controls, and the network structure suggested an antigen-experienced repertoire that shifted only slightly toward naive after ART. Limited PBMC availability meant only the TCR beta chain was sequenced, without alpha chain pairing. Inferences about post-ART repertoire changes are limited because no data were available on ART adherence, viral resistance or therapy changes. At every time point, the repertoire was dominated by expanded TRB clones first identified before ART initiation, although this dominance fluctuated and, in many PLHIV, declined after ART. The samples span the years 2004 to 2017, and the ART regimens used may be less effective than current regimens. Starting ART was linked to a significant rise in TRB diversity, yet even after long-term ART the diversity remained significantly lower than in transplant donor controls.

Points on this clone: The specificity of this receptor is unknown. Per-base quality was not reported, and no clone a single base away is much larger than it.

Participants were included only if at least one PBMC sample before ART initiation and at least two post-ART samples were available. Treatment was received in the United States of America by all participants with HIV. Before DNA extraction, cryopreserved samples of roughly 0.9-11 million PBMC were thawed and then washed. At the time of the earliest PBMC sample, participants with HIV were aged between 23 and 54 years. PBMC samples were contributed by each participant from 1-4 timepoints before ART initiation and 2-8 timepoints after ART initiation, with a median of 7 samples. For every participant, serial HIV viral load, CD4+ T-cell count, ART history and demographic data were obtained. Genomic DNA was extracted from unsorted PBMC with a Qiagen kit on a QIAcube, with processing performed in batches of 12 samples.

This sequence originates from a man between 35 and 55 years old with HIV. The receptor chain draws on TRBV19 and TRBJ2-7; the D gene is tentatively TRBD1 or TRBD2, each matching 6 bases. The sample consisted of unsorted PBMCs, taken 1.1 years after starting antiretroviral therapy. The bases are TGTGCCAGTAGTCCAGCCCTCCGGGGGCACGAGCAGTACTTC. Its translation reads: CASSPALRGHEQYF.